Each of the 12 T cell receptor beta chains below was sequenced from the same sample in a study of shared clonotypes between healthy human individuals. Method: immunoSEQ multiplex PCR; TCRdb's copy keeps in-frame clones and lacks some. The sample holds fewer than 3 million clones, 80% to 95% seen once. Sequenced sample: naive CD4+ T cells from PBMCs. Subset indicated: CD45RA+ positively selected. These receptors all stem from a young man in good health. Some clones in this sample may be carry-over from other donors' samples.

The chain joins TRBV11-2 to TRBJ2-7, with no clear D. Germline V gene sequence: CDR1 SGHAT, CDR2 FQNNGV. This CDR3 is 16 amino acids long. Trimming left V 0 bases short and J 0 bases short, with 12 bases between. CDR3 loop: CASSLDLFRSSYEQYF. In DNA, the CDR3 is TGTGCCAGCAGCTTAGATCTTTTCAGGAGCTCCTACGAGCAGTACTTC.

The chain recombines TRBV7-5 with TRBJ2-3; the tabulated D call, TRBD1, remains unverified against the DNA. TRBV7-5 is a listed pseudogene. This CDR3 comprises 19 residues. CDR3 in amino acids: CVRSPGTYDRATYTDTQYF. In nucleotides, the CDR3 is TGTGTCAGAAGCCCTGGAACCTACGACAGGGCGACTTACACAGATACGCAGTATTTT.

The chain couples TRBV4-2 to TRBJ2-7; TRBD2 matches 12 bases. The CDR3 totals 16 residues. The J segment lost 0 bases and the V segment lost 1 base, leaving 1 base of the junction unmatched. Germline V CDR1 and CDR2: LGHNA, YNFKEQ. CDR3 sequence reads: CASSQGLAGDSYEQYF. The CDR3 DNA reads as TGTGCCAGCAGCCAAGGACTAGCGGGAGACTCCTACGAGCAGTACTTC.

The rearrangement links TRBV4-1 to TRBJ1-1, with D unresolved. This CDR3 spans 15 amino acids. Germline CDR1 is MGHRA and CDR2 is YSYEKL. Trimming shortened V by 1 base and J by 3 bases, and 12 bases separated the two germline ends. The CDR3 loop is CASSQVRADHTEAFF. DNA for the CDR3: TGCGCCAGCAGCCAAGTACGCGCTGATCACACTGAAGCTTTCTTT.

The chain has TRBV2 and TRBJ2-1; 13 bases align to TRBD2. Losses at the gene ends were 5 bases for V and 8 bases for J; bases not matched to a gene: 9. The germline V gene encodes CDR1 SNHLY and CDR2 FYNNEI. The CDR3 is 16 residues long. The CDR3 is CASSPGLAGTFYEQFF. CDR3 nucleotides: TGTGCCAGCAGTCCGGGACTAGCGGGAACATTCTATGAGCAGTTCTTC. The whole variable domain, remainder taken from reference TRBV2 and TRBJ2-1, is EPEVTQTPSHQVTQMGQEVILRCVPISNHLYFYWYRQILGQKVEFLVSFYNNEISEKSEIFDDQFSVERPDGSNFTLKIRSTKLEDSAMYFCASSPGLAGTFYEQFFGPGTRLTVL.

CDR3 DNA sequence: TGTGCCAGCAGCCGAGGGGCTAGCGAGACCCAGTACTTC. This sequence encodes CASSRGASETQYF. The chain recombines TRBV7-6 with TRBJ2-5, with D perhaps being TRBD1 or TRBD2 (5 bases each). The V end lost 5 bases, the J end lost 5 bases, and 12 bases lay between the germline ends. The CDR3 totals 13 residues. Germline values: CDR1 SGHVS, CDR2 FNYEAQ.

The genes are TRBV5-1 and TRBJ1-2, with D possibly TRBD1 on 6 matching bases. Germline loops: CDR1 SGHRS, CDR2 YFSETQ. Trimming took 1 base from V and 3 from J, leaving 13 bases between them. The CDR3 extends over 15 amino acids. In DNA, the CDR3 is TGCGCCAGCAGCTTGTTCAGGGGATGGGACTATGGCTACACCTTC. It codes for CASSLFRGWDYGYTF. The full variable domain, completed using reference TRBV5-1 and TRBJ1-2, is KAGVTQTPRYLIKTRGQQVTLSCSPISGHRSVSWYQQTPGQGLQFLFEYFSETQRNKGNFPGRFSGRQFSNSRSEMNVSTLELGDSALYLCASSLFRGWDYGYTFGSGTRLTVV.

The V and J genes are TRBV28 and TRBJ2-1; D possibly corresponds to TRBD1 (7 bases). Trimming removed 5 bases from V and 7 bases from J, with 15 bases in between. The germline CDR1 and CDR2 sequences are MDHEN and SYDVKM. This CDR3 spans 14 amino acids. In DNA, the CDR3 is TGTGCCAGCAGTACGGACAGGCGGGGAAATGAGCAGTTCTTC. It encodes CASSTDRRGNEQFF.

The chain employs TRBV27 and TRBJ2-7; D not certain. Trimming took 0 bases from V and 5 from J, leaving 17 bases between them. The CDR3 runs 16 residues. CDR1 MNHEY and CDR2 SMNVEV come from the germline V gene (reference sequence). The chain's CDR3 is CASSLSVGRALNEQYF. The CDR3 nucleotides are TGTGCCAGCAGTTTATCTGTCGGACGAGCTCTTAACGAGCAGTACTTC.

CDR3: CATSRDSRTGELFF. CDR3 nucleotide sequence: TGTGCCACCAGCAGAGATTCCCGAACCGGGGAGCTGTTTTTT. The genes are TRBV15 and TRBJ2-2; D remains unclear. V shed 0 bases and J shed 5 bases, with 7 bases lying between them. This CDR3 comprises 14 residues. The germline gives CDR1 LNHNV, CDR2 YYDKDF (reference sequence).

The chain uses TRBV6-5 and TRBJ1-3; 9 bases line up with TRBD1. The CDR3 length is 15 residues. V was pared by 8 bases and J by 3 bases, with 8 bases of the junction left unmatched. Per the germline V gene, CDR1 is MNHEY and CDR2 is SVGAGI. Here the CDR3 reads CASQVTGGFGNTIYF. In nucleotides, the CDR3 is TGTGCCAGCCAAGTCACAGGGGGCTTTGGAAACACCATATATTTT.

The rearrangement uses TRBV28 and TRBJ2-3; maybe TRBD2 (5 bases). The CDR3 totals 15 residues. CDR1 is MDHEN, CDR2 SYDVKM, per germline. V was pared by 2 bases and J by 6 bases, with 15 bases between. The CDR3, as DNA: TGTGCCAGCAGTTTACTTGTGGGTTCGGGGGATACGCAGTATTTT. This translates into CASSLLVGSGDTQYF.